The present TCR beta chain was sequenced within a study of shared clonotypes between healthy human individuals. General observations from the study: A limitation of the genetic and exposure-history diversity represented arose from few donors. Non-shared clonotypes had lower generation probabilities than those shared by all four donors. On the whole, naive subsets had larger estimated richness than memory subsets had.

Deep-level settings were used for running the assay. This table comes from immunoSEQ multiplex PCR, and its TCRdb copy is limited to in-frame clones, with some not included. The table has about 680,000 clones, 92% seen once. About this clone itself: Its antigen is not identified.

Germline CDR1 is MDHEN and CDR2 is SYDVKM. With 5 bases clipped from V and 8 bases from J, the junction kept 11 bases outside the gene matches. The CDR3 length is 14 residues. Naive CD8 cells lacked CD45RO, underwent positive selection for CCR7 and left out terminally differentiated effector memory CD45RA+ cells. This clonotype was obtained from a man younger than 40 in good health. The sequenced material came from naive CD8+ T cells sorted from blood. The chain has TRBV28 and TRBJ1-2, with 7 nucleotides matching TRBD1. The CDR3 bases are TGTGCCAGCAGTCTCCCGGGGCAGGGGGACGGCTACACCTTC. Translation gives CASSLPGQGDGYTF.